This T cell receptor beta chain was recovered during a study of regulatory dendritic cells for organ transplantation. Study results and limitations: Regulatory dendritic cells appeared to expand memory CD8+ clones less than mature ones. Naive CD4+ and CD8+ repertoires were highly diverse; memory CD8+ was most oligoclonal.

As for this clone: Its antigen is not known.

Assay: immunoSEQ multiplex PCR; the TCRdb copy retains only in-frame clones and omits some. The sample holds about 20,000 clones; 65% to 90% are singletons and the top ten take 0.26%. Sorted T cells were CFSE-labeled and cultured 5 days with allogeneic regulatory or mature dendritic cells at 1:10. Germline CDR1 and CDR2: SGHDN and FVKESK. Deletions cut 6 bases from V and 2 bases from J, with 8 bases between. The CDR3 covers 12 residues. Sample: naive CD4+ T cells from blood cultured with dendritic cells. This sample's subset: CD45RA+ naive T cells. The rearrangement joins TRBV14 to TRBJ2-7, with D possibly being TRBD1 (5 bases). The origin of this receptor is a human donor in good health. The CDR3 DNA reads as TGTGCCAGCAGACAGGATCCCTACGAGCAGTACTTC. It translates to CASRQDPYEQYF.